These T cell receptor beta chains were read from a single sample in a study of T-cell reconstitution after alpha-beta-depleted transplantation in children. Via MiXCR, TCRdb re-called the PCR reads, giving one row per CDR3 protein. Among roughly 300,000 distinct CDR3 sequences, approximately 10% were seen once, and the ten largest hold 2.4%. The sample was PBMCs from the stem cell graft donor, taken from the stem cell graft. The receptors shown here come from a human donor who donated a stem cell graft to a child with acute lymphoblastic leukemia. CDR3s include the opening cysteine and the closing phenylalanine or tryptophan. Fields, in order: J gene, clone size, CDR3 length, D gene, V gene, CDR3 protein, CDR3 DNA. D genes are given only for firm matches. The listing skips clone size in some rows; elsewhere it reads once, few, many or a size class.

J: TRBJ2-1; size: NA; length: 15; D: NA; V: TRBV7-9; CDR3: CASSSPSGVGNEQFF; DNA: TGTGCCAGCAGCTCCCCTTCGGGGGTAGGAAATGAGCAGTTCTTC
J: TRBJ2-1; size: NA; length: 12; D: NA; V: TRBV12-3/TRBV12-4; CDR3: CASSFEGFEQFF; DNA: TGTGCCAGCAGTTTTGAAGGGTTTGAGCAGTTCTTC
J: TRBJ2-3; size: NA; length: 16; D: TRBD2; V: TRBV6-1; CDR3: CASSAGLAVSTDTQYF; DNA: TGTGCCAGCAGCGCCGGGCTAGCGGTTAGCACAGATACGCAGTATTTT
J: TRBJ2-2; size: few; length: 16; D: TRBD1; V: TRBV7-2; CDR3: CASSHGTGMGTGELFF; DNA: TGTGCCAGCAGCCATGGGACAGGGATGGGGACCGGGGAGCTGTTTTTT
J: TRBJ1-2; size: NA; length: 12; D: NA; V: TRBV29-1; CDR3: CSVGPLGYGYTF; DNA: TGCAGCGTTGGGCCCCTTGGCTATGGCTACACCTTC
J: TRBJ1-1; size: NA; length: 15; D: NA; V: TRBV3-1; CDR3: CASSRGSSIVAEAFF; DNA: TGTGCCAGCAGCCGCGGGAGTAGCATTGTGGCTGAAGCTTTCTTT
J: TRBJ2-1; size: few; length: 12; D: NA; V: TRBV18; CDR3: CASSPTDNEQFF; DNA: TGTGCCAGCTCACCAACCGACAATGAGCAGTTCTTC
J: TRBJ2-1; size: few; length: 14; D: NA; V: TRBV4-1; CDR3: CASSQEVSRTLGFF; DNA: TGCGCCAGCAGCCAAGAGGTTAGCCGGACCCTCGGGTTCTTC
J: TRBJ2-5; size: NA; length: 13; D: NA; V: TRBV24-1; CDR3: CATSENVEGTQYF; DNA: TGTGCCACCAGTGAAAACGTGGAGGGGACCCAGTACTTC
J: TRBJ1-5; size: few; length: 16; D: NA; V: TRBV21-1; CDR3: CASSRGGGRVNQPQHF; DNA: TGTGCCAGCAGCCGAGGGGGAGGAAGGGTCAATCAGCCCCAGCATTTT
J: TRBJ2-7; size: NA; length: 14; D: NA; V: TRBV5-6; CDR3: CASSSAGHSYEQYF; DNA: TGTGCCAGCAGCTCAGCGGGACACAGCTACGAGCAGTACTTC
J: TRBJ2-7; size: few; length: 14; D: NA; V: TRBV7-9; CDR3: CASSLSGFLYEQYF; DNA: TGTGCCAGCAGCTTATCAGGGTTCCTCTACGAGCAGTACTTC
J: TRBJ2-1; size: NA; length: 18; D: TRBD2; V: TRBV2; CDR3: CASSAGTSGIPRYNEQFF; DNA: TGTGCCAGCAGTGCAGGGACTAGCGGGATTCCCCGCTACAATGAGCAGTTCTTC
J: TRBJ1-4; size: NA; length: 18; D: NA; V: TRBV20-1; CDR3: CSARDQRGKAPTNEKLFF; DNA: TGCAGTGCTAGAGATCAGCGGGGTAAAGCACCAACTAATGAAAAACTGTTTTTT
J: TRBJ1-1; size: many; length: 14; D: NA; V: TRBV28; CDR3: CASSSDSRRTEAFF; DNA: TGTGCCAGCAGTTCAGACAGCCGGAGGACTGAAGCTTTCTTT
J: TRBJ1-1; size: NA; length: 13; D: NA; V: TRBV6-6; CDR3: CASSSVGGSEAFF; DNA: TGTGCCAGCAGTTCCGTAGGAGGGTCTGAAGCTTTCTTT
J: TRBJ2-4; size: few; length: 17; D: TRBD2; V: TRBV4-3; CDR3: CASSQELAGGPKNIQYF; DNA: TGCGCCAGCAGCCAAGAACTAGCGGGAGGGCCCAAAAACATTCAGTACTTC
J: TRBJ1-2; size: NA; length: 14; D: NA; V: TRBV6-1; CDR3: CASTEYTRGDGYTF; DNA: TGTGCCAGCACCGAGTATACACGGGGGGATGGCTACACCTTC
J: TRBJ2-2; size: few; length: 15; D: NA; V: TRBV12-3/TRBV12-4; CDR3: CASRPGTLNTGELFF; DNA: TGTGCCAGCAGACCCGGGACGCTGAACACCGGGGAGCTGTTTTTT
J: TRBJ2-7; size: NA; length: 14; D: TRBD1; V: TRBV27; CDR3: CASSRQGYAYEQYF; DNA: TGTGCCAGCAGTCGACAGGGGTATGCCTACGAGCAGTACTTC
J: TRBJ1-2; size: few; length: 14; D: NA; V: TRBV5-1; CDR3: CASSLEGQGLSYTF; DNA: TGCGCCAGCAGCCTTGAGGGCCAGGGGCTCTCCTACACCTTC
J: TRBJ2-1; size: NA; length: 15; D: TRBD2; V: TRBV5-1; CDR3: CASSLLASGENEQFF; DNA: TGCGCCAGCAGCTTGTTGGCTAGCGGAGAGAATGAGCAGTTCTTC
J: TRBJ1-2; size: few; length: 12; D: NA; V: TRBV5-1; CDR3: CASSLSLDGYTF; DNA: TGCGCCAGCAGCTTGAGTCTTGATGGCTACACCTTC
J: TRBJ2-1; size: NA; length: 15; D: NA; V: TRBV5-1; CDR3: CASSFTGTPYNEQFF; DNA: TGCGCCAGCAGCTTCACAGGGACCCCCTACAATGAGCAGTTCTTC